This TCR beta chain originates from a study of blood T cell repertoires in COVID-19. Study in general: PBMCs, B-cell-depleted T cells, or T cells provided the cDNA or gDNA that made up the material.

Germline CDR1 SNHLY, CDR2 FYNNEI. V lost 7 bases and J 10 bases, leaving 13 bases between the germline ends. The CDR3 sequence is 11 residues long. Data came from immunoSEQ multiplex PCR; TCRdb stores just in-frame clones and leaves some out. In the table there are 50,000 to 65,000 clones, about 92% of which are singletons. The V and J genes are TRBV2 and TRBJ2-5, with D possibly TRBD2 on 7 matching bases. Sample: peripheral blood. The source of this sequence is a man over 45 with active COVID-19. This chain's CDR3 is CASIEGGNQYF. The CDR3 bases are TGTGCCAGCATAGAGGGGGGGAACCAGTACTTC.